This record covers a single TCR beta chain. The data belong to a study of blood T cell repertoires in COVID-19. V was pared by 4 bases and J by 2 bases, with 6 bases of the junction left unmatched. CDR1 and CDR2 from the germline V gene are SNHLY and FYNNEI. The CDR3 loop spans 16 amino acids. Clones were read by immunoSEQ multiplex PCR, and TCRdb kept only the in-frame ones, dropping some. The data show 250,000 or so clones, around nine tenths seen once. The rearrangement links TRBV2 to TRBJ2-3; 10 bases map to TRBD2. Source material: peripheral blood. The clonotype originates from a man aged 35-49 years with active or convalescent COVID-19. The chain's CDR3 is CASSVLAGANTDTQYF. The CDR3 DNA is TGTGCCAGCAGTGTGCTAGCGGGGGCCAACACAGATACGCAGTATTTT.